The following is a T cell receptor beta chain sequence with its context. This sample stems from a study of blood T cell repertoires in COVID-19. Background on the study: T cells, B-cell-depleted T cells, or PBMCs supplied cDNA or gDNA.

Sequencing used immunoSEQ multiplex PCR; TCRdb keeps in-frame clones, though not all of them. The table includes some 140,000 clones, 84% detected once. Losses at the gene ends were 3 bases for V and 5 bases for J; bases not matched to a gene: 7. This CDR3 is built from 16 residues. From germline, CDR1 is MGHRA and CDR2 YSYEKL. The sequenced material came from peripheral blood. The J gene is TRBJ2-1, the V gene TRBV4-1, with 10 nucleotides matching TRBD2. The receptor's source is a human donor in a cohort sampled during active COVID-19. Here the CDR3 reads CASSHHLAGGDNEQFF. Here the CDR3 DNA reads TGCGCCAGCAGCCACCATTTAGCGGGGGGAGACAATGAGCAGTTCTTC.